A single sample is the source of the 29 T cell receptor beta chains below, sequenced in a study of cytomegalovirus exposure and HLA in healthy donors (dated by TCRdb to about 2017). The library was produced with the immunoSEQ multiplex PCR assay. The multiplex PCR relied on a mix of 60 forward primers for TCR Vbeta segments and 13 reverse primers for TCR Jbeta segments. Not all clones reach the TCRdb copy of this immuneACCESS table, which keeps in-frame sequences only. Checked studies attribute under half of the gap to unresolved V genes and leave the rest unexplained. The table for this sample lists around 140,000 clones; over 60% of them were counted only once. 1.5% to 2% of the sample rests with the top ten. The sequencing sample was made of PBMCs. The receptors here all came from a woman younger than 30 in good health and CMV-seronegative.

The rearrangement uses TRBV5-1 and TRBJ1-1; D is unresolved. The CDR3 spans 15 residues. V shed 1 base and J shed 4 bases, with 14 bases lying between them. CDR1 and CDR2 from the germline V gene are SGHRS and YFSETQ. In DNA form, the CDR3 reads TGCGCCAGCAGCTTGTCCGAGGGATTAATCACTGAAGCTTTCTTT. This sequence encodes CASSLSEGLITEAFF.

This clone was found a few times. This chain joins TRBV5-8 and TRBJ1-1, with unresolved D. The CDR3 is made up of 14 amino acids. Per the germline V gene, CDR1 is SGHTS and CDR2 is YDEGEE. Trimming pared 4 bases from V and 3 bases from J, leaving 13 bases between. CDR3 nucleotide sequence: TGTGCCAGCAGCGTGGACTTAATCTACACTGAAGCTTTCTTT. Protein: CASSVDLIYTEAFF.

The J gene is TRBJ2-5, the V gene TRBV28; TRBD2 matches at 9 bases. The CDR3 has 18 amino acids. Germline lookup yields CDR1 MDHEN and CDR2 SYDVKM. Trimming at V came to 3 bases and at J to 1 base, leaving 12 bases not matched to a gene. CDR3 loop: CASSLPAGGGAFQETQYF. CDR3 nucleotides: TGTGCCAGCAGTTTGCCTGCCGGCGGGGGGGCCTTCCAAGAGACCCAGTACTTC.

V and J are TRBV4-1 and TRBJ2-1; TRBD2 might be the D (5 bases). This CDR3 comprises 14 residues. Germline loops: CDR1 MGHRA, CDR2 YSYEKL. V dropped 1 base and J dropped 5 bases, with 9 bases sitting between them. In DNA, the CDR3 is TGCGCCAGCAGCCAAGGTGGACTGAACAATGAGCAGTTCTTC. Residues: CASSQGGLNNEQFF.

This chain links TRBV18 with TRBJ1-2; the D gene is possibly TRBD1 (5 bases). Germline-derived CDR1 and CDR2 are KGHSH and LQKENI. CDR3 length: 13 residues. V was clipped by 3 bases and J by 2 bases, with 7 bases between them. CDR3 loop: CASSPDRNYGYTF. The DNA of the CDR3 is TGTGCCAGCTCACCTGACAGAAACTATGGCTACACCTTC.

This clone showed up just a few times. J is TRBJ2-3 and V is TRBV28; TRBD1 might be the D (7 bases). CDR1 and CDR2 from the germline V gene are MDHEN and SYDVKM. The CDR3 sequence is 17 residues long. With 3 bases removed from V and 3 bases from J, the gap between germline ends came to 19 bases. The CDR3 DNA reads TGTGCCAGCAGTTTTAGGACGGGGGACAGTCCTACAGATACGCAGTATTTT. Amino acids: CASSFRTGDSPTDTQYF.

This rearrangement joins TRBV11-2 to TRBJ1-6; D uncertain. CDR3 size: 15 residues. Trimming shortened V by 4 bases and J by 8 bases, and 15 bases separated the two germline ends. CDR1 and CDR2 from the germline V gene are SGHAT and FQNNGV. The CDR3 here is CASSSPGIPYSPLHF. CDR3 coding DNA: TGTGCCAGCAGCTCCCCCGGGATACCATATTCACCCCTCCACTTT. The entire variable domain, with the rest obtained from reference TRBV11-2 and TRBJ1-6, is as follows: EAGVAQSPRYKIIEKRQSVAFWCNPISGHATLYWYQQILGQGPKLLIQFQNNGVVDDSQLPKDRFSAERLKGVDSTLKIQPAKLEDSAVYLCASSSPGIPYSPLHFGNGTRLTVT.

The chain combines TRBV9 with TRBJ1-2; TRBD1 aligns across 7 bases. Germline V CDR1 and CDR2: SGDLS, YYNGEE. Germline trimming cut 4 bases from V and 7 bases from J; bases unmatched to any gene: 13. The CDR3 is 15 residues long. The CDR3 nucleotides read TGTGCCAGCAGCCCTGGGACAGTTCCGGGTAGTGGCTACACCTTC. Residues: CASSPGTVPGSGYTF.

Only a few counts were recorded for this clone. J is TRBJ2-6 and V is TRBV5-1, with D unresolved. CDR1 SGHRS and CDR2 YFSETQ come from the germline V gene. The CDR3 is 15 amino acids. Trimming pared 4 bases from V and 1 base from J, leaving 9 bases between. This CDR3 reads CASSRTESGANVLTF. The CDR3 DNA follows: TGCGCCAGCAGCCGAACAGAGTCTGGGGCCAACGTCCTGACTTTC.

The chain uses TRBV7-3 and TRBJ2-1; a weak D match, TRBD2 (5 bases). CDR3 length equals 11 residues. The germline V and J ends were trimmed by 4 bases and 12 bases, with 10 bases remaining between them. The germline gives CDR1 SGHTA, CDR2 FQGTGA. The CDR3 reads CASSSGGGQFF. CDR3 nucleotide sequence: TGTGCCAGCAGCTCCGGTGGAGGGCAGTTCTTC.

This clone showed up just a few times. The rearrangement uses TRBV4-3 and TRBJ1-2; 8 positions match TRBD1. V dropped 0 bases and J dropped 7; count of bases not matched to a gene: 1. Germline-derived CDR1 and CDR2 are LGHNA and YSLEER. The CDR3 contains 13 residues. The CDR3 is CASSQETGVGYTF. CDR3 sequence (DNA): TGCGCCAGCAGCCAAGAGACAGGGGTTGGCTACACCTTC.

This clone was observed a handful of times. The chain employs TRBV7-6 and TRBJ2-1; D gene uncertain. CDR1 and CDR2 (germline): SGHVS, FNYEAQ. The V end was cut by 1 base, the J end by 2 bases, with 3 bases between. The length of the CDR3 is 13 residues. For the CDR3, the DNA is TGTGCCAGCAGCTTAGAGCCCTACAATGAGCAGTTCTTC. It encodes CASSLEPYNEQFF.

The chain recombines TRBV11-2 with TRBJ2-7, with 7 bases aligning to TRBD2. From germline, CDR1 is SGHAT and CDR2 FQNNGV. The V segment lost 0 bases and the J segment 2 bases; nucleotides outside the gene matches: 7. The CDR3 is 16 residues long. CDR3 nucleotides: TGTGCCAGCAGCTTAGATGGGCCGGGACTACCCTACGAGCAGTACGTC. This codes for CASSLDGPGLPYEQYV.

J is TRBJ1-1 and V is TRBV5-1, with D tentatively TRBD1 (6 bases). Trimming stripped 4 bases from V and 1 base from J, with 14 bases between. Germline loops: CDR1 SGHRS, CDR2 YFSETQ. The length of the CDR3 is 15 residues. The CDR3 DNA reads TGCGCCAGCAGCGTGGCTGGGGGCGGGAACACTGAAGCTTTCTTT. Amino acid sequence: CASSVAGGGNTEAFF.

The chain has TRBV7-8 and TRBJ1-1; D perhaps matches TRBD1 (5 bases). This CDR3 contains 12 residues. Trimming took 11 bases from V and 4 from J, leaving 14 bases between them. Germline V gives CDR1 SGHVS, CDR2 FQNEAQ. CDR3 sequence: CAAGIRATEAFF. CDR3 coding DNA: TGTGCCGCAGGGATAAGGGCCACTGAAGCTTTCTTT. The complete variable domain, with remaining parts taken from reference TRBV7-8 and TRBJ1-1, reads GAGVSQSPRYKVAKRGQDVALRCDPISGHVSLFWYQQALGQGPEFLTYFQNEAQLDKSGLPSDRFFAERPEGSVSTLKIQRTQQEDSAVYLCAAGIRATEAFFGQGTRLTVV.

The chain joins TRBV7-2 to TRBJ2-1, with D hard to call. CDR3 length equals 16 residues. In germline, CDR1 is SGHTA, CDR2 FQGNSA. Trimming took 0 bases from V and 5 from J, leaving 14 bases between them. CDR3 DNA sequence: TGTGCCAGCAGCTTAGCGGTGACACACGTTGACAATGAGCAGTTCTTC. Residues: CASSLAVTHVDNEQFF.

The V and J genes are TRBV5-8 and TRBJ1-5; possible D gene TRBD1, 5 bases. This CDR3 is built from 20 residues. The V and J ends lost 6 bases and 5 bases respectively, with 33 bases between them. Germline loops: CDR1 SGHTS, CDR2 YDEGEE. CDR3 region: CASIPPRGPIGGAKDQPQHF. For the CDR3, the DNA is TGTGCCAGCATTCCGCCTAGGGGCCCAATTGGAGGGGCCAAAGATCAGCCCCAGCATTTT.

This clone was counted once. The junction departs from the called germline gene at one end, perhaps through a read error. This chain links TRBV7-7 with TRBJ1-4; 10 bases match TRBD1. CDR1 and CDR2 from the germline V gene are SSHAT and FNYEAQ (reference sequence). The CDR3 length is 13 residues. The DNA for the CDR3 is TGTGCTAGCAGTCGGGACAGGGGCGAAAAACTGTTTTTT. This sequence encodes CASSRDRGEKLFF.

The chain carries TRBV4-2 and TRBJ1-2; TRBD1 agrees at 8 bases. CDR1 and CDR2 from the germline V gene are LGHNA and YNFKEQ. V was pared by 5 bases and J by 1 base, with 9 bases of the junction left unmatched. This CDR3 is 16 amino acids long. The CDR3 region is CASSGRPTGVNYGYTF. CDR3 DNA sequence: TGTGCCAGCAGCGGGCGTCCGACAGGGGTTAACTATGGCTACACCTTC.

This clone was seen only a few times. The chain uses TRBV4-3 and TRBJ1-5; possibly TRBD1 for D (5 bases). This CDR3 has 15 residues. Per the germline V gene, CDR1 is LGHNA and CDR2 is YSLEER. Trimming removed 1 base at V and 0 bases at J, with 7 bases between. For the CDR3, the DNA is TGCGCCAGCAGCCAAGCCAGGGTTAGCAATCAGCCCCAGCATTTT. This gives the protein CASSQARVSNQPQHF.

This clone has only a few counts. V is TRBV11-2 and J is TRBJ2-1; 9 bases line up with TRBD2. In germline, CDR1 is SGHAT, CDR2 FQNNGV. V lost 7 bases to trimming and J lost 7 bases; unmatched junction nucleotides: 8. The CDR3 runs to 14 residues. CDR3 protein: CASTLGTSRNEQFF. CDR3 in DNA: TGTGCCAGCACCCTGGGGACTAGCAGGAATGAGCAGTTCTTC.

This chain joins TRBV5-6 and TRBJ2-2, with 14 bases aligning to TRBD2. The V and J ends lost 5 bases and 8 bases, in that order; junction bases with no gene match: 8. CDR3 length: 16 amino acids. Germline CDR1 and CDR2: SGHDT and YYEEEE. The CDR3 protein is CASRWGTSGSTGELFF. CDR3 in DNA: TGTGCCAGCAGATGGGGGACTAGCGGGAGTACTGGGGAGCTGTTTTTT.

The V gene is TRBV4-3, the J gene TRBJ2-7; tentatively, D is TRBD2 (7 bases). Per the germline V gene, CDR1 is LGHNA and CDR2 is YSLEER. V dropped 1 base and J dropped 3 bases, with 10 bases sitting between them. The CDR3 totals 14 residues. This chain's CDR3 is CASSQGGGSYEQYF. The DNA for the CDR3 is TGCGCCAGCAGCCAAGGGGGGGGCAGCTACGAGCAGTACTTC.

The CDR3 DNA sequence: TGTGCCAGCAGGTACGACAGGGAGAGTGGCTACACCTTC. Protein sequence: CASRYDRESGYTF. The genes are TRBV2 and TRBJ1-2; TRBD1 matches 7 bases. In germline, CDR1 is SNHLY, CDR2 FYNNEI. The CDR3 totals 13 residues. V dropped 6 bases and J dropped 7; count of bases not matched to a gene: 8.

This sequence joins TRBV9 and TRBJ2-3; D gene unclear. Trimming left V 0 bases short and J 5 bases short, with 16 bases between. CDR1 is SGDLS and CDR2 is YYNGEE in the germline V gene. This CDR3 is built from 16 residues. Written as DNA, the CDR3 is TGTGCCAGCAGCGTAGCTAGAGGAACTCAGCTAGATACGCAGTATTTT. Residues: CASSVARGTQLDTQYF.

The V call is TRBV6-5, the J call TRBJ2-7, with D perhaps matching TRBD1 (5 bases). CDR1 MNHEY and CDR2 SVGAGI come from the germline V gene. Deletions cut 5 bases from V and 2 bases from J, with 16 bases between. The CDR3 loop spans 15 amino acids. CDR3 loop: CASSSRAHPPYEQYF. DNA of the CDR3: TGTGCCAGCAGTAGCAGGGCTCATCCCCCCTACGAGCAGTACTTC.

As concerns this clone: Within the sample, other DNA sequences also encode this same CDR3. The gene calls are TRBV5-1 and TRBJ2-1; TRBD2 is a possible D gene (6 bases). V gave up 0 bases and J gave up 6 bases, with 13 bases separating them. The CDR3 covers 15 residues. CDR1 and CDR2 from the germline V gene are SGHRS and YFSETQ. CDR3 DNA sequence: TGCGCCAGCAGCTTGGCGGGAGTGTCGAGCAATGAGCAGTTCTTC. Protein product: CASSLAGVSSNEQFF.

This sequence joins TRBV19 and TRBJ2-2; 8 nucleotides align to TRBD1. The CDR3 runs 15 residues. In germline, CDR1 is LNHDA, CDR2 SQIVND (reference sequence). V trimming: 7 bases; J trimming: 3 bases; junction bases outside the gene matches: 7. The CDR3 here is CASTPGTGYTGELFF. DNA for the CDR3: TGTGCCAGTACCCCGGGGACAGGATACACCGGGGAGCTGTTTTTT.

The CDR3 bases are TGTGCCAGCACTCCCCTCGGACAGGGGGCCTCTGGGGCCAACGTCCTGACTTTC. It translates to CASTPLGQGASGANVLTF. This rearrangement joins TRBV28 to TRBJ2-6; 11 bases map to TRBD1. The CDR3 consists of 18 residues. The ends lost 7 bases at V and 0 bases at J; junction bases unmatched: 8. Germline V gene lookup returns CDR1 MDHEN and CDR2 SYDVKM.